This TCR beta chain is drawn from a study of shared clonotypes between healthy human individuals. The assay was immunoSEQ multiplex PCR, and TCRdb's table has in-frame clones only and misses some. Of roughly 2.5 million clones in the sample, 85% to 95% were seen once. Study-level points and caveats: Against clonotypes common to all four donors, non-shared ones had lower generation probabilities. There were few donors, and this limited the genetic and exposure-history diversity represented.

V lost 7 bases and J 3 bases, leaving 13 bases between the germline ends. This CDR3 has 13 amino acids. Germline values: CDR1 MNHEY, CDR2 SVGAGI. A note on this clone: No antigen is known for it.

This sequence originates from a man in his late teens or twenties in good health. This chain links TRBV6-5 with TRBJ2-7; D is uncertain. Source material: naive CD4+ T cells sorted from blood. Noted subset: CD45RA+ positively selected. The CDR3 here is CASTRGLDYEQYF. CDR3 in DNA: TGTGCCAGCACCCGAGGTCTTGACTACGAGCAGTACTTC.